The 16 T cell receptor beta chains in this list originate from one sample, sequenced in a study of T cell changes during pregnancy in multiple sclerosis. Sequencing used immunoSEQ multiplex PCR; TCRdb keeps in-frame clones, though not all of them. Here the sample spans about 75,000 clones, over 85% being singletons. The sequencing used CD4+ T cells from peripheral blood mononuclear cells, collected after pregnancy. The source of these receptors is a female donor with multiple sclerosis, enrolled in a pregnancy study.

V and J are TRBV7-2 and TRBJ2-7; 7 bases match TRBD1. In germline, CDR1 is SGHTA, CDR2 FQGNSA. The J segment lost 2 bases and the V segment lost 6 bases, leaving 4 bases of the junction unmatched. The CDR3 loop spans 13 amino acids. DNA of the CDR3: TGTGCCAGCAGTCGAACAGGGGCCTACGAGCAGTACTTC. Its protein product is CASSRTGAYEQYF.

The V gene is TRBV2, the J gene TRBJ2-4, with 8 bases aligning to TRBD2. Losses at the gene ends were 4 bases for V and 3 bases for J; bases not matched to a gene: 5. The CDR3 spans 15 residues. The germline CDR1 and CDR2 sequences are SNHLY and FYNNEI. In DNA, the CDR3 is TGTGCCAGCAGTGGGGCGGGGGGAAGCAAAAACATTCAGTACTTC. Its translation: CASSGAGGSKNIQYF.

The chain has TRBV27 and TRBJ1-5; possible D gene TRBD1, 5 bases. V gave up 2 bases and J gave up 6 bases, with 17 bases separating them. Germline lookup yields CDR1 MNHEY and CDR2 SMNVEV (reference sequence). This CDR3 has 16 residues. The CDR3 reads CASSLRTPVAGQPQHF. The CDR3 DNA is TGTGCCAGCAGTTTACGGACACCTGTTGCAGGTCAGCCCCAGCATTTT.

The chain has TRBV19 and TRBJ2-5; a possible D gene is TRBD1 (6 bases). Looked up from germline, CDR1 is LNHDA and CDR2 is SQIVND (reference sequence). This CDR3 region has 15 residues. Trimming took off 3 bases at V and 5 bases at J, with 16 bases between the two ends. This CDR3 is CASSISAGAGETQYF. The CDR3 DNA reads as TGTGCCAGTAGTATTTCCGCAGGGGCGGGTGAGACCCAGTACTTC.

The chain employs TRBV28 and TRBJ2-7; TRBD1 matches 11 bases. Germline values: CDR1 MDHEN, CDR2 SYDVKM. The CDR3 extends over 15 amino acids. V was clipped by 5 bases and J by 3 bases; unmatched bases: 6. The CDR3 DNA reads as TGTGCCAGCAGTCCCCCGGACAGGGGGCTCTACGAGCAGTACTTC. Amino acids: CASSPPDRGLYEQYF.

The chain employs TRBV7-2 and TRBJ2-7, with 11 bases identical to TRBD1. CDR3 length: 14 amino acids. Germline V gene lookup returns CDR1 SGHTA and CDR2 FQGNSA. With V trimmed by 4 bases and J by 6 bases, 5 bases remained unmatched. For the CDR3, the DNA is TGTGCCAGCAGCTCTCGGGACAGGGGGGCCGAGCAGTACTTC. This sequence encodes CASSSRDRGAEQYF. Drawing the rest from reference TRBV7-2 and TRBJ2-7, the complete variable domain is GAGVSQSPSNKVTEKGKDVELRCDPISGHTALYWYRQSLGQGLEFLIYFQGNSAPDKSGLPSDRFSAERTGGSVSTLTIQRTQQEDSAVYLCASSSRDRGAEQYFGPGTRLTVT.

The CDR3 DNA sequence: TGTGCCAGCTCACCACTCGTCGGGACTTCAACCTACGAGCAGTACTTC. The encoded protein is CASSPLVGTSTYEQYF. This chain joins TRBV18 and TRBJ2-7; weak D call: TRBD2 (6 bases). The CDR3 contains 16 residues. Looked up from germline, CDR1 is KGHSH and CDR2 is LQKENI. The V and J ends lost 1 base and 2 bases respectively, with 15 bases between them.

The genes are TRBV5-6 and TRBJ1-2, with TRBD1 as a possible D gene (6 bases). Germline V CDR1 and CDR2: SGHDT, YYEEEE. Trimming removed 2 bases at V and 8 bases at J, with 16 bases between. The CDR3 runs 14 residues. The CDR3 reads CASSFGAGDYGYTF. In nucleotides, the CDR3 is TGTGCCAGCAGCTTTGGGGCAGGGGATTACGGCTACACCTTC.

A word on this clone: At one end the junction does not follow the germline gene, possibly because of a read error. This chain links TRBV2 with TRBJ2-4; D may be TRBD2 (6 bases). CDR1 SNHLY and CDR2 FYNNEI come from the germline V gene. The CDR3 consists of 10 residues. CDR3 region: CASSGGDHVF. The CDR3 nucleotides read TGTGCCAGCAGTGGGGGGGACCACGTCTTC.

This clone has only a few counts. The gene calls are TRBV7-9 and TRBJ2-5; 9 bases align to TRBD1. V shed 3 bases, J shed 1 base, and the junction held 6 bases outside the gene matches. CDR1 SEHNR and CDR2 FQNEAQ come from the germline V gene (reference sequence). The CDR3 totals 16 residues. CDR3 region: CASSLGDRVVQETQYF. CDR3 nucleotide sequence: TGTGCCAGCAGCTTGGGGGACAGGGTGGTCCAAGAGACCCAGTACTTC.

The chain combines TRBV5-1 with TRBJ2-7; the D gene is possibly TRBD2 (5 bases). In germline, CDR1 is SGHRS, CDR2 YFSETQ. The CDR3 is made up of 15 amino acids. Trimming shortened V by 0 bases and J by 0 bases, and 10 bases separated the two germline ends. The CDR3 loop is CASSLALGSSYEQYF. The CDR3 region has the DNA TGCGCCAGCAGCTTGGCTCTTGGGAGCTCCTACGAGCAGTACTTC.

The V gene is TRBV5-6, the J gene TRBJ2-1; 11 nucleotides agree with TRBD2. Germline lookup yields CDR1 SGHDT and CDR2 YYEEEE. CDR3 length equals 16 residues. V shed 7 bases and J 7 bases; nucleotides not matched to a gene: 13. The CDR3 spells CASGVRLAGRWNEQFF. For the CDR3, the DNA is TGTGCCAGCGGCGTCCGACTAGCGGGAAGGTGGAATGAGCAGTTCTTC.

The chain is built from TRBV5-1 and TRBJ1-5, with 8 bases aligning to TRBD1. This CDR3 comprises 14 residues. V lost 2 bases and J lost 6; bases outside the gene matches: 4. Germline CDR1 reads SGHRS; CDR2 reads YFSETQ. CDR3 bases: TGCGCCAGCAGCTTAGAGACAGGGGCTCAGCCCCAGCATTTT. Amino acids: CASSLETGAQPQHF. Full variable domain (missing parts from reference TRBV5-1 and TRBJ1-5): KAGVTQTPRYLIKTRGQQVTLSCSPISGHRSVSWYQQTPGQGLQFLFEYFSETQRNKGNFPGRFSGRQFSNSRSEMNVSTLELGDSALYLCASSLETGAQPQHFGDGTRLSIL.

The rearrangement links TRBV6-5 to TRBJ1-6; D possibly corresponds to TRBD1 (6 bases). The CDR3 loop spans 15 amino acids. The germline CDR1 and CDR2 sequences are MNHEY and SVGAGI. Trimming removed 0 bases at V and 9 bases at J, with 12 bases between. The CDR3 loop is CASSYSKGQPSPLHF. In DNA form, the CDR3 reads TGTGCCAGCAGTTACTCGAAGGGACAACCTTCACCCCTCCACTTT.

The chain has TRBV6-5 and TRBJ2-5; D call uncertain. Trimming stripped 2 bases from V and 9 bases from J, with 4 bases between. The CDR3 has 10 amino acids. Looked up from germline, CDR1 is MNHEY and CDR2 is SVGAGI. The CDR3 sequence: CASSYEPQYF. The CDR3 region has the DNA TGTGCCAGCAGTTACGAGCCCCAGTACTTC.

The V call is TRBV11-2, the J call TRBJ2-3; TRBD1 matches 8 bases. The V gene end was trimmed by 5 bases and the J gene end by 3 bases; junction bases not matched to a gene: 16. CDR3 length: 18 amino acids. Looked up from germline, CDR1 is SGHAT and CDR2 is FQNNGV. CDR3 nucleotide sequence: TGTGCCAGCAGCCTGATTCCTTCTTGGACAGGGAGGACAGATACGCAGTATTTT. Its protein product is CASSLIPSWTGRTDTQYF.